The sequence of this T cell receptor (beta chain) was determined in a study of response to subunit inactivated influenza vaccine. TCRdb redid the calling of the RT-PCR reads with MiXCR, one entry per CDR3 protein. This table has 500,000 to 600,000 distinct CDR3 sequences, 12% appearing once. Findings of the study overall: The authors suggested that every seasonal influenza vaccination recruits few new T cells.

V dropped 3 bases and J dropped 3; count of bases not matched to a gene: 4. The CDR3 is 14 residues long. Per germline, CDR1 SGHVS and CDR2 FQNEAQ. This clonotype was counted at least ten times. Its matching antigen is unknown. The source of this sequence is a man aged 50 to 59 who received an inactivated influenza vaccine. The V and J genes are TRBV7-8 and TRBJ2-7; 8 positions match TRBD1. Here the sequenced sample was PBMCs from blood, taken on the day of vaccination. The CDR3 nucleotides are TGTGCCAGCAGCTTGGGACAGGTTGTCTACGAGCAGTACTTC. It codes for CASSLGQVVYEQYF.